These 32 T cell receptor beta chains were all obtained from the same sample, sequenced in a study of beta chain features in type 1 diabetes. As every portion of the isolated RNA was reverse transcribed, the sequencing read expressed TCRB transcripts. Using immunoSEQ multiplex PCR, the repertoire was profiled, and TCRdb retains in-frame clones only, with some absent. The sample yields about 250,000 clones, 13% to 15% seen once. The sample was naive CD4+ T cells from blood. These receptors came from a woman between 40 and 50 years old in good health.

This clone was counted between two and nine times. The rearrangement joins TRBV19 to TRBJ2-5; D remains unclear. Germline lookup yields CDR1 LNHDA and CDR2 SQIVND (reference sequence). CDR3 length equals 13 residues. Between the trimmed V and J ends, which lost 4 bases and 0 bases, there was a span of 6 bases. The CDR3, as DNA: TGTGCCAGTAGTACTCAGAACCAAGAGACCCAGTACTTC. It encodes CASSTQNQETQYF.

The gene calls are TRBV7-9 and TRBJ1-1, with no clear D. This CDR3 spans 13 amino acids. Trimming pared 5 bases from V and 5 bases from J, leaving 12 bases between. Germline V gene sequence: CDR1 SEHNR, CDR2 FQNEAQ (reference sequence). The CDR3 nucleotides read TGTGCCAGCAGCCAATGGGGAGGGACTGAAGCTTTCTTT. Its translation: CASSQWGGTEAFF.

This chain uses TRBV7-2 with TRBJ1-1; TRBD1 matches 8 bases. After removal of 4 bases from V and 0 bases from J, the junction contained 4 bases not matched to a gene. This CDR3 is built from 15 residues. Germline CDR1 is SGHTA and CDR2 is FQGNSA. CDR3 region: CASSSTGVMNTEAFF. CDR3 nucleotide sequence: TGTGCCAGCAGCTCGACAGGGGTTATGAACACTGAAGCTTTCTTT.

This clone was seen a handful of times. V and J are TRBV18 and TRBJ2-5, with 8 bases fitting TRBD2. The CDR3 runs 16 residues. Germline V gene lookup returns CDR1 KGHSH and CDR2 LQKENI. V shed 6 bases, J shed 0 bases, and the junction held 9 bases outside the gene matches. The CDR3, as DNA: TGTGCCAGCTCCAAACGGGAGGGGCGGAACCAAGAGACCCAGTACTTC. Its protein product is CASSKREGRNQETQYF.

This clone was detected a few times. This chain connects TRBV27 to TRBJ1-5; D perhaps matches TRBD1 (6 bases). This CDR3 is built from 14 residues. The ends were cut back, 3 bases at V and 4 bases at J, with 10 bases in the middle. Germline V CDR1 and CDR2: MNHEY, SMNVEV (reference sequence). The CDR3 DNA reads TGTGCCAGCAGTTTTGCAGGGGCAAATCAGCCCCAGCATTTT. This sequence encodes CASSFAGANQPQHF.

The chain carries TRBV27 and TRBJ1-2; D possibly corresponds to TRBD1 (6 bases). Trimming left V 8 bases short and J 7 bases short, with 11 bases between. CDR1 and CDR2 (germline): MNHEY, SMNVEV (reference sequence). The length of the CDR3 is 11 residues. CDR3 sequence reads: CASGTPLGYTF. CDR3 in DNA: TGTGCCAGCGGGACACCGCTTGGCTACACCTTC.

In its sample, this clone was seen once. The chain uses TRBV19 and TRBJ2-7; TRBD1 aligns across 9 bases. V was pared by 1 base and J by 6 bases, with 4 bases of the junction left unmatched. CDR3 length: 14 residues. Germline values: CDR1 LNHDA, CDR2 SQIVND (reference sequence). The DNA of the CDR3 is TGTGCCAGTAGTATAGGCACAGGGGGCACCGAGCAGTACTTC. Protein product: CASSIGTGGTEQYF.

The rearrangement joins TRBV5-1 to TRBJ1-2, with D unresolved. The CDR3 loop spans 15 amino acids. V was cut by 0 bases and J by 5 bases, with 14 bases left in between. Germline V gene data show CDR1 as SGHRS and CDR2 as YFSETQ. Here the CDR3 DNA reads TGCGCCAGCAGCTTGGGTCTAGCCTCGACGTATGGCTACACCTTC. This translates into CASSLGLASTYGYTF.

This rearrangement joins TRBV10-3 to TRBJ2-3; tentatively, D is TRBD1 (5 bases). Trimming stripped 3 bases from V and 0 bases from J, with 34 bases between. Germline CDR1 reads ENHRY; CDR2 reads SYGVKD. The CDR3 spans 23 residues. Here the CDR3 DNA reads TGTGCCATCAGTGAACACCCCTGGATAGGTAGCAGGGCGGACCCTTCTAGCACAGATACGCAGTATTTT. Protein sequence: CAISEHPWIGSRADPSSTDTQYF.

The count of this clone is one. The chain combines TRBV6-6 with TRBJ2-7; 7 bases are a match to TRBD1. The germline V gene encodes CDR1 MNHNY and CDR2 SVGAGI (reference sequence). The V gene end was trimmed by 1 base and the J gene end by 0 bases; junction bases not matched to a gene: 3. The CDR3 consists of 15 residues. The DNA of the CDR3 is TGTGCCAGCAGTTACTTGGGACAGAGCTCCTACGAGCAGTACTTC. Its translation is CASSYLGQSSYEQYF.

This clone was seen more than once but under ten times. The V and J genes are TRBV15 and TRBJ2-3, with D perhaps TRBD1 (6 bases). V lost 3 bases and J lost 0, with 16 bases in between. The CDR3 spans 17 residues. In germline, CDR1 is LNHNV, CDR2 YYDKDF (reference sequence). DNA of the CDR3: TGTGCCACCAGCAGGCAAGCCGGGACACCTAGCACAGATACGCAGTATTTT. Its protein product is CATSRQAGTPSTDTQYF.

This clone came up a few times. The CDR3 DNA reads as TGTGCCAGCAGACAAGGGGCAGGGCCATACACAGATACGCAGTATTTT. It codes for CASRQGAGPYTDTQYF. The V and J genes are TRBV7-2 and TRBJ2-3, with D possibly TRBD1 on 5 matching bases. Trimming stripped 6 bases from V and 2 bases from J, with 18 bases between. Germline V gene sequence: CDR1 SGHTA, CDR2 FQGNSA. The CDR3 has 16 amino acids.

The CDR3 sequence is CASSEFIRGGNWDGYTF. DNA for the CDR3: TGTGCCAGCAGTGAATTTATTAGGGGAGGCAACTGGGATGGCTACACCTTC. This chain connects TRBV25-1 to TRBJ1-2, with a weak D call TRBD1 (5 bases). Trimming took 1 base from V and 6 from J, leaving 21 bases between them. Germline assignment: CDR1 MGHDK and CDR2 SYGVNS. CDR3 size: 17 residues.

This clone was counted between two and nine times. At one end, the junction sequence differs from germline, possibly due to a read error. The chain links TRBV29-1 to TRBJ2-3, with a weak D call TRBD1 (6 bases). The germline V gene encodes CDR1 SQVTM and CDR2 ANQGSEA. This CDR3 region has 14 residues. The CDR3 region has the DNA TGCAGCGTTCAAGACAGGCCTAGCACAGATACGCAGTATTTT. Protein sequence: CSVQDRPSTDTQYF.

Only a few counts were recorded for this clone. J is TRBJ1-1 and V is TRBV18; 8 bases line up with TRBD1. The CDR3 is made up of 13 amino acids. CDR1 and CDR2 from the germline V gene are KGHSH and LQKENI. The junction had 1 base not matched to a gene; V was cut back by 3 bases and J by 4 bases. DNA for the CDR3: TGTGCCAGCTCACCTCAGGGGGCCACTGAAGCTTTCTTT. Translation: CASSPQGATEAFF. Full variable domain (rest looked up from reference TRBV18 and TRBJ1-1): NAGVMQNPRHLVRRRGQEARLRCSPMKGHSHVYWYRQLPEEGLKFMVYLQKENIIDESGMPKERFSAEFPKEGPSILRIQQVVRGDSAAYFCASSPQGATEAFFGQGTRLTVV.

In its sample, this clone was seen a few times. This chain links TRBV4-1 with TRBJ1-5; TRBD1 aligns across 9 bases. Germline CDR1 and CDR2: MGHRA and YSYEKL. There are 17 residues in the CDR3. V dropped 7 bases and J dropped 0; count of bases not matched to a gene: 10. This chain's CDR3 is CASTPGQGSYSNQPQHF. The CDR3 bases are TGCGCCAGCACCCCGGGACAGGGATCCTATAGCAATCAGCCCCAGCATTTT.

This clone was seen a few times. The rearrangement links TRBV5-1 to TRBJ1-4, with D perhaps matching TRBD1 (5 bases). The CDR3 spans 14 residues. Germline values: CDR1 SGHRS, CDR2 YFSETQ. V was trimmed by 2 bases and J by 3 bases, leaving 8 bases between them. The CDR3, as DNA: TGCGCCAGCAGCTTACAGGTGTCTAATGAAAAACTGTTTTTT. Amino acids: CASSLQVSNEKLFF.

This clone has more than one count but fewer than ten. CDR3 loop: CASSLREGNTEAFF. Here the CDR3 DNA reads TGTGCCAGCAGCCTTAGGGAGGGGAACACTGAAGCTTTCTTT. The chain joins TRBV6-6 to TRBJ1-1, with D unresolved. V lost 6 bases and J lost 1, with 12 bases in between. The CDR3 sequence is 14 residues long. Looked up from germline, CDR1 is MNHNY and CDR2 is SVGAGI (reference sequence).

There are a few counts of this clone. This chain uses TRBV6-6 with TRBJ1-3; no clear D. Germline values: CDR1 MNHNY, CDR2 SVGAGI (reference sequence). This CDR3 has 15 residues. V was shortened by 0 bases and J by 0 bases, with 6 bases between the two germline ends. The CDR3, as DNA: TGTGCCAGCAGTTACTCCGGAGACTCTGGAAACACCATATATTTT. Amino acid sequence: CASSYSGDSGNTIYF.

The V call is TRBV6-5, the J call TRBJ1-5, with D hard to call. The CDR3 extends over 13 amino acids. CDR1 is MNHEY and CDR2 is SVGAGI in the germline V gene. Trimming left V 7 bases short and J 5 bases short, with 12 bases between. DNA for the CDR3: TGTGCCAGCATGAGAGGACTCGATCAGCCCCAGCATTTT. Protein product: CASMRGLDQPQHF.

The rearrangement links TRBV11-3 to TRBJ2-2, with TRBD2 as a possible D gene (5 bases). Germline CDR1 SGHNT, CDR2 YENEEA. Trimming removed 1 base at V and 2 bases at J, with 8 bases between. This CDR3 comprises 15 residues. The CDR3 bases are TGTGCCAGCAGCTTAGGCCTAGCCAACACCGGGGAGCTGTTTTTT. As protein: CASSLGLANTGELFF.

This clone was found a few times. The chain couples TRBV6-1 to TRBJ2-7, with D possibly matching TRBD2 (6 bases). Looked up from germline, CDR1 is MNHNS and CDR2 is SASEGT. V gave up 8 bases and J gave up 0 bases, with 14 bases separating them. The CDR3 totals 14 residues. The CDR3 DNA reads TGTGCCAGCGGGATTAGCGGAGTCTCCTACGAGCAGTACTTC. It encodes CASGISGVSYEQYF.

In this sample, this clone turned up a few times. The rearrangement joins TRBV7-8 to TRBJ2-7, with D perhaps TRBD1 (6 bases). Trimming cost V 5 bases and J 0 bases, with 20 bases left between them. There are 17 residues in the CDR3. Per the germline V gene, CDR1 is SGHVS and CDR2 is FQNEAQ. The CDR3 here is CASSTQPRGKSSYEQYF. In DNA form, the CDR3 reads TGTGCCAGCAGCACCCAACCTAGGGGGAAGAGCTCCTACGAGCAGTACTTC.

Only a few counts were recorded for this clone. The genes are TRBV25-1 and TRBJ1-5, with a weak D call TRBD1 (5 bases). V was clipped by 8 bases and J by 7 bases, with 15 bases between them. The CDR3 length is 13 residues. CDR1 and CDR2 (germline): MGHDK, SYGVNS. CDR3: CASQDNLLQPQHF. As DNA, the CDR3 is TGTGCCAGCCAGGACAACCTCTTACAGCCCCAGCATTTT.

The chain carries TRBV5-5 and TRBJ2-5, with D possibly matching TRBD2 (6 bases). The CDR3 runs to 17 residues. Per germline, CDR1 SGHKS and CDR2 YYEKEE (reference sequence). With 3 bases removed from V and 1 base from J, the gap between germline ends came to 19 bases. CDR3 coding DNA: TGTGCCAGCAGCTGGGGGGTCCGGGGGAGCCTCCAAGAGACCCAGTACTTC. The encoded protein is CASSWGVRGSLQETQYF.

This chain connects TRBV9 to TRBJ2-2; D is uncertain. Trimming pared 0 bases from V and 6 bases from J, leaving 15 bases between. The germline V gene has CDR1 SGDLS and CDR2 YYNGEE. The CDR3 runs to 16 residues. CDR3 DNA: TGTGCCAGCAGCGTAGCTTCAGGAATCCTTCCCGGGGAGCTGTTTTTT. Protein product: CASSVASGILPGELFF.

This chain joins TRBV5-1 and TRBJ1-1; D perhaps matches TRBD1 (5 bases). The V and J ends lost 0 bases and 4 bases respectively, with 7 bases between them. The CDR3 totals 13 residues. Per the germline V gene, CDR1 is SGHRS and CDR2 is YFSETQ. The CDR3 coding sequence is TGCGCCAGCAGCTTGGATCAGGGCACTGAAGCTTTCTTT. Its translation: CASSLDQGTEAFF.

There are a few counts of this clone. The chain has TRBV9 and TRBJ2-7; 8 bases map to TRBD1. Trimming at V came to 0 bases and at J to 5 bases, leaving 4 bases not matched to a gene. The germline V gene encodes CDR1 SGDLS and CDR2 YYNGEE. This CDR3 region has 14 residues. The CDR3 coding sequence is TGTGCCAGCAGCGTAGAGGACAGGGATCACGAGCAGTACTTC. It encodes CASSVEDRDHEQYF.

This clone was detected a few times. The rearrangement links TRBV7-2 to TRBJ1-5; no definite D call. V was cut by 5 bases and J by 5 bases, with 10 bases left in between. Germline V gene sequence: CDR1 SGHTA, CDR2 FQGNSA. CDR3 size: 13 residues. The chain's CDR3 is CASSTQEDQPQHF. The DNA for the CDR3 is TGTGCCAGCAGCACCCAGGAAGATCAGCCCCAGCATTTT. Complete variable domain (other parts from reference TRBV7-2 and TRBJ1-5): GAGVSQSPSNKVTEKGKDVELRCDPISGHTALYWYRQSLGQGLEFLIYFQGNSAPDKSGLPSDRFSAERTGGSVSTLTIQRTQQEDSAVYLCASSTQEDQPQHFGDGTRLSIL.

This clone occurred a few times. This chain uses TRBV11-2 with TRBJ2-3; 12 nucleotides match TRBD2. J gave up 3 bases and V 5 bases, and 6 bases lay outside the gene matches. The CDR3 has 16 amino acids. The germline gives CDR1 SGHAT, CDR2 FQNNGV. In DNA form, the CDR3 reads TGTGCCAGCAGCGCCTACCTAGCGGGGGGGACAGATACGCAGTATTTT. It yields the protein CASSAYLAGGTDTQYF.

This chain links TRBV9 with TRBJ2-3; 10 bases line up with TRBD2. The CDR3 loop spans 16 amino acids. After removal of 0 bases from V and 6 bases from J, the junction contained 7 bases not matched to a gene. From germline, CDR1 is SGDLS and CDR2 YYNGEE. The chain's CDR3 is CASSVEVSGGLDTQYF. In DNA form, the CDR3 reads TGTGCCAGCAGCGTAGAGGTTAGCGGGGGGTTGGATACGCAGTATTTT.

The chain employs TRBV5-5 and TRBJ2-1; TRBD2 agrees at 14 bases. V lost 4 bases and J lost 7; bases outside the gene matches: 10. The germline V gene encodes CDR1 SGHKS and CDR2 YYEKEE (reference sequence). The CDR3 loop spans 17 amino acids. CDR3 sequence reads: CASSPPWTSGGRNEQFF. CDR3 in DNA: TGTGCCAGCAGCCCTCCATGGACTAGCGGGGGGAGGAATGAGCAGTTCTTC.